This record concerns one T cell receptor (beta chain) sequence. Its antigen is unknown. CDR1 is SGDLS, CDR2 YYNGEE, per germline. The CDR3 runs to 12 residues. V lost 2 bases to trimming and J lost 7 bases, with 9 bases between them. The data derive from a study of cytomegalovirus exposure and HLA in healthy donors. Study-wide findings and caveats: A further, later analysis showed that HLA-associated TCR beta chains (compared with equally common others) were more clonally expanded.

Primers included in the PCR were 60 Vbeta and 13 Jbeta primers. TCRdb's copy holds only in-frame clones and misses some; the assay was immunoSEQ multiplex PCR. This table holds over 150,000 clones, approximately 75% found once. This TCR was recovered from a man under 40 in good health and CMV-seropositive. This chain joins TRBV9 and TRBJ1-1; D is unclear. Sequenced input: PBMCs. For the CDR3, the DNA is TGTGCCAGCAGCGTGGTCGCCGGTGAAGCTTTCTTT. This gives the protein CASSVVAGEAFF.